The 20 T cell receptor beta chains presented below share a single source sample, sequenced in a study of blood T cell repertoires in COVID-19. TCRdb's copy holds only in-frame clones and misses some; the assay was immunoSEQ multiplex PCR. The sample shows 330,000 or so clones, about 87% of them seen only once. The sequenced sample was peripheral blood. The origin of the receptors is a man aged 25 to 40 with COVID-19, enrolled during active disease.

V gene TRBV24-1 combines with J gene TRBJ2-1; D perhaps matches TRBD2 (6 bases). The CDR3 has 16 amino acids. Trimming shortened V by 2 bases and J by 0 bases, and 10 bases separated the two germline ends. Germline V gene data show CDR1 as KGHDR and CDR2 as SFDVKD. The CDR3, as DNA: TGTGCCACCAGTGATTCTAGCGCAAGCTCCTACAATGAGCAGTTCTTC. Translation gives CATSDSSASSYNEQFF.

The J gene is TRBJ1-2, the V gene TRBV28; no firm D call. The CDR3 length is 14 residues. Germline CDR1 and CDR2: MDHEN and SYDVKM. V was cut by 2 bases and J by 6 bases, with 13 bases left in between. CDR3 DNA: TGTGCCAGCAGTTTACTCGTTTCTAATAATGGCTACACCTTC. Protein sequence: CASSLLVSNNGYTF.

This chain connects TRBV29-1 to TRBJ1-1; TRBD1 agrees at 9 bases. The CDR3 totals 17 residues. Per germline, CDR1 SQVTM and CDR2 ANQGSEA. The trim removed 6 bases at V and 3 bases at J, leaving 17 bases unmatched. DNA of the CDR3: TGCAGCGTCGCTAAACGTCCCGGGACAGGGATGGACACTGAAGCTTTCTTT. It specifies CSVAKRPGTGMDTEAFF. Full variable domain (rest looked up from reference TRBV29-1 and TRBJ1-1): SAVISQKPSRDICQRGTSLTIQCQVDSQVTMMFWYRQQPGQSLTLIATANQGSEATYESGFVIDKFPISRPNLTFSTLTVSNMSPEDSSIYLCSVAKRPGTGMDTEAFFGQGTRLTVV.

This clone was recorded only once. The CDR3 sequence is CASSLTAGEYTQYF. The CDR3 region has the DNA TGTGCCAGCAGCTTAACAGCGGGAGAGTATACGCAGTATTTT. The rearrangement links TRBV7-2 to TRBJ2-3; TRBD2 agrees at 8 bases. Germline assignment: CDR1 SGHTA and CDR2 FQGNSA. CDR3 length: 14 amino acids. The V gene end was trimmed by 2 bases and the J gene end by 7 bases; junction bases not matched to a gene: 5.

The chain links TRBV28 to TRBJ2-1, with D possibly being TRBD1 (6 bases). Germline V CDR1 and CDR2: MDHEN, SYDVKM. Trimming shortened V by 6 bases and J by 6 bases, and 24 bases separated the two germline ends. The CDR3 sequence is 17 residues long. CDR3 DNA: TGTGCCAGCAGCAAGGGACATATCCGCCCGTTAGGCAATGAGCAGTTCTTC. The encoded protein is CASSKGHIRPLGNEQFF. The full variable domain, in which reference TRBV28 and TRBJ2-1 provide the parts outside the CDR3, is DVKVTQSSRYLVKRTGEKVFLECVQDMDHENMFWYRQDPGLGLRLIYFSYDVKMKEKGDIPEGYSVSREKKERFSLILESASTNQTSMYLCASSKGHIRPLGNEQFFGPGTRLTVL.

The V call is TRBV2, the J call TRBJ2-1; 11 bases match TRBD2. The germline gives CDR1 SNHLY, CDR2 FYNNEI. This CDR3 is built from 15 residues. V shed 2 bases, J shed 6 bases, and the junction held 3 bases outside the gene matches. CDR3: CASSELAGGFNEQFF. The DNA of the CDR3 is TGTGCCAGCAGTGAATTAGCGGGGGGGTTCAATGAGCAGTTCTTC.

The J gene is TRBJ1-2, the V gene TRBV7-2; weak D call: TRBD1 (6 bases). CDR3 length: 13 residues. Germline loops: CDR1 SGHTA, CDR2 FQGNSA. The V gene lost 7 bases and the J gene lost 4 bases, with 13 bases spanning the gap. CDR3 coding DNA: TGTGCCAGCACCTATGGGGGCCTCTATGGCTACACCTTC. This gives the protein CASTYGGLYGYTF. Full variable domain (rest looked up from reference TRBV7-2 and TRBJ1-2): GAGVSQSPSNKVTEKGKDVELRCDPISGHTALYWYRQSLGQGLEFLIYFQGNSAPDKSGLPSDRFSAERTGGSVSTLTIQRTQQEDSAVYLCASTYGGLYGYTFGSGTRLTVV.

The V and J genes are TRBV28 and TRBJ2-1; no clear D gene. This CDR3 region has 11 residues. Deletions cut 1 base from V and 10 bases from J, with 5 bases between. CDR1 and CDR2 (germline): MDHEN, SYDVKM. Written as DNA, the CDR3 is TGTGCCAGCAGTTTATTGCTAGAGCAGTTCTTC. Amino acids: CASSLLLEQFF.

Only one count was recorded for this clone. The chain couples TRBV5-1 to TRBJ2-2, with 8 positions matching TRBD1. The ends lost 5 bases at V and 6 bases at J; junction bases unmatched: 18. CDR1 and CDR2 from the germline V gene are SGHRS and YFSETQ. This CDR3 spans 18 amino acids. CDR3 loop: CASSGPNPIQGAAGELFF. CDR3 DNA: TGCGCCAGCAGTGGACCTAACCCTATTCAGGGGGCGGCCGGGGAGCTGTTTTTT.

This clone appeared a single time. The chain uses TRBV7-2 and TRBJ2-6, with TRBD1 identical over 12 bases. The V and J ends lost 5 bases and 3 bases, in that order; junction bases with no gene match: 2. This CDR3 contains 16 residues. Per the germline V gene, CDR1 is SGHTA and CDR2 is FQGNSA. The CDR3 region is CASSRDRGRGANVLTF. CDR3 DNA: TGTGCCAGCAGCAGGGACAGGGGGCGTGGGGCCAACGTCCTGACTTTC. The full variable domain, its missing parts supplied by reference TRBV7-2 and TRBJ2-6, is GAGVSQSPSNKVTEKGKDVELRCDPISGHTALYWYRQSLGQGLEFLIYFQGNSAPDKSGLPSDRFSAERTGGSVSTLTIQRTQQEDSAVYLCASSRDRGRGANVLTFGAGSRLTVL.

A single count supports this clone. The J gene is TRBJ1-5, the V gene TRBV27; tentatively, D is TRBD1 (6 bases). CDR1 is MNHEY, CDR2 SMNVEV, per germline (reference sequence). Trimming left V 8 bases short and J 3 bases short, with 11 bases between. The CDR3 runs to 13 residues. The CDR3 bases are TGTGCCAGCCAGACAGGTCCCAATCAGCCCCAGCATTTT. Its protein product is CASQTGPNQPQHF.

J is TRBJ2-1 and V is TRBV7-8, with 12 bases that match TRBD2. The CDR3 covers 16 residues. Germline values: CDR1 SGHVS, CDR2 FQNEAQ. Trimming removed 6 bases from V and 8 bases from J; junction bases left unmatched: 11. For the CDR3, the DNA is TGTGCCAGCAGTCCCCGACTAGCGGGGGCCATCGATGAGCAGTTCTTC. Translated: CASSPRLAGAIDEQFF. Full variable domain (outside the CDR3, taken from reference TRBV7-8 and TRBJ2-1): GAGVSQSPRYKVAKRGQDVALRCDPISGHVSLFWYQQALGQGPEFLTYFQNEAQLDKSGLPSDRFFAERPEGSVSTLKIQRTQQEDSAVYLCASSPRLAGAIDEQFFGPGTRLTVL.

The J gene is TRBJ2-1, the V gene TRBV4-3, with unresolved D. The germline V gene encodes CDR1 LGHNA and CDR2 YSLEER. CDR3 length: 14 amino acids. Trimming shortened V by 2 bases and J by 9 bases, and 14 bases separated the two germline ends. CDR3 in amino acids: CASSQTGLTGEQFF. DNA for the CDR3: TGCGCCAGCAGCCAAACCGGGTTGACGGGTGAGCAGTTCTTC.

V and J are TRBV5-6 and TRBJ1-1; a weak D match, TRBD1 (6 bases). The germline CDR1 and CDR2 sequences are SGHDT and YYEEEE. There are 13 residues in the CDR3. Deletions cut 8 bases from V and 1 base from J, with 12 bases between. CDR3 coding DNA: TGTGCCAGTAACAGGGCTCCGAACACTGAAGCTTTCTTT. It specifies CASNRAPNTEAFF.

The chain recombines TRBV3-1 (or the pseudogene TRBV3-2) with TRBJ1-1; D is unresolved. From germline, CDR1 is LGHDT and CDR2 YNNKEL (reference sequence). The CDR3 contains 14 residues. V was pared by 2 bases and J by 0 bases, with 7 bases between. The CDR3 DNA reads TGTGCCAGCAGCCAAATGACATTGAACACTGAAGCTTTCTTT. This gives the protein CASSQMTLNTEAFF.

The CDR3 spells CASSLGTGTDTQYF. Written as DNA, the CDR3 is TGCGCCAGCAGCTTGGGCACAGGGACAGATACGCAGTATTTT. The V call is TRBV5-1, the J call TRBJ2-3; D might be TRBD1 (6 bases). Germline V CDR1 and CDR2: SGHRS, YFSETQ. The ends were cut back, 0 bases at V and 3 bases at J, with 8 bases in the middle. The CDR3 extends over 14 amino acids.

The chain carries TRBV5-1 and TRBJ1-1, with D unclear. CDR1 is SGHRS, CDR2 YFSETQ, per germline. The CDR3 contains 13 residues. Between the trimmed V and J ends, which lost 2 bases and 2 bases, there was a span of 7 bases. As DNA, the CDR3 is TGCGCCAGCAGCTTTACCAGTAACACTGAAGCTTTCTTT. Translation gives CASSFTSNTEAFF.

The rearrangement uses TRBV6-5 and TRBJ1-4, with 10 bases that match TRBD1. CDR1 and CDR2 (germline): MNHEY, SVGAGI. V was clipped by 7 bases and J by 8 bases; unmatched bases: 7. The CDR3 length is 14 residues. CDR3 nucleotide sequence: TGTGCCAGCACTCGGGACAGGGGAGGGGAAAAACTGTTTTTT. Amino acids: CASTRDRGGEKLFF.

V usage is TRBV5-5 and J usage is TRBJ1-1; D possibly corresponds to TRBD1 (5 bases). The CDR3 sequence is 15 residues long. V shed 4 bases and J shed 1 base, with 14 bases lying between them. Germline CDR1 reads SGHKS; CDR2 reads YYEKEE (reference sequence). This CDR3 reads CASSPRQGTNTEAFF. The CDR3 coding sequence is TGTGCCAGCAGCCCTAGGCAGGGAACGAACACTGAAGCTTTCTTT.

Written as DNA, the CDR3 is TGCGCCAGCAGCTTGGCTTTGGGACAGGGGGGTTATGAGCAGTTCTTC. It codes for CASSLALGQGGYEQFF. This chain links TRBV5-1 with TRBJ2-1, with TRBD1 matching 11 bases. Germline CDR1 and CDR2: SGHRS and YFSETQ. The length of the CDR3 is 16 residues. V was clipped by 0 bases and J by 8 bases; unmatched bases: 7.